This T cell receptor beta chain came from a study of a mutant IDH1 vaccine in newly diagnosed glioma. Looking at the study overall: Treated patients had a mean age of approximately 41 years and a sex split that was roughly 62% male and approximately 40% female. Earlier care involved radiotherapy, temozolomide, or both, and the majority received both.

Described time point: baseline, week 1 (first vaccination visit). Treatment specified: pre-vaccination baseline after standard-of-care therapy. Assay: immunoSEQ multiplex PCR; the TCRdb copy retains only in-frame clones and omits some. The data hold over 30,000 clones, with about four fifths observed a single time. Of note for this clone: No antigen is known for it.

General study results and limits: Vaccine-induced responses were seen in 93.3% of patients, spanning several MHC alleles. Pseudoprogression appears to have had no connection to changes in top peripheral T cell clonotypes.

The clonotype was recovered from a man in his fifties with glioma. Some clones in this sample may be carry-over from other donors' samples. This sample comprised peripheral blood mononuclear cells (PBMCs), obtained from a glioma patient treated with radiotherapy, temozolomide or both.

CDR3 sequence (DNA): TGTGCCAGCAGCTTTGGACAGGAGAACACCGGGGAGCTGTTTTTT. This sequence encodes CASSFGQENTGELFF. J is TRBJ2-2 and V is TRBV5-6; 7 bases are shared with TRBD1. The CDR3 is made up of 15 amino acids. Trimming took 2 bases from V and 1 from J; bases not matched to a gene: 2. Germline CDR1 is SGHDT and CDR2 is YYEEEE. The full variable domain, rest sourced from reference TRBV5-6 and TRBJ2-2, is DAGVTQSPTHLIKTRGQQVTLRCSPKSGHDTVSWYQQALGQGPQFIFQYYEEEERQRGNFPDRFSGHQFPNYSSELNVNALLLGDSALYLCASSFGQENTGELFFGEGSRLTVL.